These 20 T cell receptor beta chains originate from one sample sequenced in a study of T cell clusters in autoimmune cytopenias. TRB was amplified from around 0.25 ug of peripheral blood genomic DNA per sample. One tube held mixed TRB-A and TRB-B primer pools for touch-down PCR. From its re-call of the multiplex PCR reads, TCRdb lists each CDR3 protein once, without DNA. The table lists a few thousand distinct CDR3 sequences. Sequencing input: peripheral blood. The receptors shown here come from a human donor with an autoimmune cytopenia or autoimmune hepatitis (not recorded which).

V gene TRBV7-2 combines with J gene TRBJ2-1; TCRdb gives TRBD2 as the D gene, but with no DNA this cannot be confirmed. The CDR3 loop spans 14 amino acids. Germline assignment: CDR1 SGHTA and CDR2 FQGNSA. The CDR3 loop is CASRMASGYNEQFF.

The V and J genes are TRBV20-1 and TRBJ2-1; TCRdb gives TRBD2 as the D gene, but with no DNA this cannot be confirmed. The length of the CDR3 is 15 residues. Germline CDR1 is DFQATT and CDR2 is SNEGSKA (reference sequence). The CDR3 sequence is CSARDGAGDVNEQFF.

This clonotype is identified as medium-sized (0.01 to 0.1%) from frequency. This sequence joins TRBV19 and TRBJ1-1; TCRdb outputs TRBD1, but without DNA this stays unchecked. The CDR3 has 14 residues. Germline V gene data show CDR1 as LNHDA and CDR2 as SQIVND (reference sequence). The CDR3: CASSGGDTSLEAFF.

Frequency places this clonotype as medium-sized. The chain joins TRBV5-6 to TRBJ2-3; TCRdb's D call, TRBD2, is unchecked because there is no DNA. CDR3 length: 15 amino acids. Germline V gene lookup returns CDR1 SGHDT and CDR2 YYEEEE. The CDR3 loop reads CASRYERGGSIREYF. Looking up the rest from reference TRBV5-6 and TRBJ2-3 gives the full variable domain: DAGVTQSPTHLIKTRGQQVTLRCSPKSGHDTVSWYQQALGQGPQFIFQYYEEEERQRGNFPDRFSGHQFPNYSSELNVNALLLGDSALYLCASRYERGGSIREYFGPGTRLTVL.

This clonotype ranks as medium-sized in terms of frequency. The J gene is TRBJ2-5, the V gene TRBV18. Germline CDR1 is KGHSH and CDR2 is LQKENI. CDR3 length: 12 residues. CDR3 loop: CASSPPADTQYF.

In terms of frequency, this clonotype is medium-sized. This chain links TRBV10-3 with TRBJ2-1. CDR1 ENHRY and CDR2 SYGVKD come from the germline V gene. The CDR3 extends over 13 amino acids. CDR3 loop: CAIRERLVGEQFF.

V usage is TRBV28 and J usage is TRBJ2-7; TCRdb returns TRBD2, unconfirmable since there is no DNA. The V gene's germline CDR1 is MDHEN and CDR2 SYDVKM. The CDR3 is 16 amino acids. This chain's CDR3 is CASSLSASGGAYEQYF.

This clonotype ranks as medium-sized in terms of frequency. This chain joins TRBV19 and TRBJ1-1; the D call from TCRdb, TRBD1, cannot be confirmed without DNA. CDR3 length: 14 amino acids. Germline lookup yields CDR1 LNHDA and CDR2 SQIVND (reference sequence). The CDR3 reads CASSPAQTPAEAFF.

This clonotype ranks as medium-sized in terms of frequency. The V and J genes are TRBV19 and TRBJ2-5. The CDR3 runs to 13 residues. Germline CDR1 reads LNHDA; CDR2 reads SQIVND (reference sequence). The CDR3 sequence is CASSVQLQETQYF.

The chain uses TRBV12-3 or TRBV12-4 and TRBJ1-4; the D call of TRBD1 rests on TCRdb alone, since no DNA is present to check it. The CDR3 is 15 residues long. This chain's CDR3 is CASSPPGGYGEKLFF.

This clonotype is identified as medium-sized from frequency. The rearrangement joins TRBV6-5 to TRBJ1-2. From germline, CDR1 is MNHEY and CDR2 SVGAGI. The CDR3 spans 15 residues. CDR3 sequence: CASSLAGGSLGGYTF.

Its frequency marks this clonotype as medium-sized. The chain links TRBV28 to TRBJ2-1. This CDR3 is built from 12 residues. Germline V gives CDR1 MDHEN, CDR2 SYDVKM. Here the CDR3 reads CASSKTLGEQFF.

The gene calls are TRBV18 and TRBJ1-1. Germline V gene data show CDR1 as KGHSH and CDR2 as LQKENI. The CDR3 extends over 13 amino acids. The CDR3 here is CASSLGVDTEAFF.

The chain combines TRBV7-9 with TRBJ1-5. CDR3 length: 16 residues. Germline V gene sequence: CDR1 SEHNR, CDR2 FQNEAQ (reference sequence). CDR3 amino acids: CASTKTMAGPNQPQHF.

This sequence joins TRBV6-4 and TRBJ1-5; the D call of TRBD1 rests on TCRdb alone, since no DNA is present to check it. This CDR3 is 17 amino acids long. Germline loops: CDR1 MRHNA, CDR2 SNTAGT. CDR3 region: CASSDETGRGDNQPQHF.

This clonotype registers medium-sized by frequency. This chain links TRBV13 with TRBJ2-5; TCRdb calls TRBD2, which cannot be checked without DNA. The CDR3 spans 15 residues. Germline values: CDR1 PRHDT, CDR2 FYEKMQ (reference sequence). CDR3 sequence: CASRSWASGEETQYF. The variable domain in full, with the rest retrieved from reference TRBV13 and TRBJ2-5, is AAGVIQSPRHLIKEKRETATLKCYPIPRHDTVYWYQQGPGQDPQFLISFYEKMQSDKGSIPDRFSAQQFSDYHSELNMSSLELGDSALYFCASRSWASGEETQYFGPGTRLLVL.

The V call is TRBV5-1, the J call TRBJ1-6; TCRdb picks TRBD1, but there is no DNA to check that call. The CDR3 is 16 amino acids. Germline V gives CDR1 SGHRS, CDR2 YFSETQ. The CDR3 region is CASSTDRGRVGSPLHF.

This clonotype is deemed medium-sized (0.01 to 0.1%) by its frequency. The CDR3 loop reads CASSILAGGVDTQYF. The chain is built from TRBV27 and TRBJ2-3; the TRBD2 assignment by TCRdb is unverifiable without DNA. The CDR3 covers 15 residues. Germline values: CDR1 MNHEY, CDR2 SMNVEV (reference sequence).

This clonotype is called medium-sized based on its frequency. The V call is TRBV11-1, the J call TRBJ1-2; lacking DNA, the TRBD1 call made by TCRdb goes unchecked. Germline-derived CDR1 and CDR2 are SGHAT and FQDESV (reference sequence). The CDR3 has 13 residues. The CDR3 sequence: CASSPGGALDYTF.

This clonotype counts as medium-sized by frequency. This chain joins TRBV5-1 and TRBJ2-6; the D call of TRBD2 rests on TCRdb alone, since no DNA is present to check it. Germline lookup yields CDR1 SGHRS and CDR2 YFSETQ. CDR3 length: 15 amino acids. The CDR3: CASSPVAPGANVLTF.